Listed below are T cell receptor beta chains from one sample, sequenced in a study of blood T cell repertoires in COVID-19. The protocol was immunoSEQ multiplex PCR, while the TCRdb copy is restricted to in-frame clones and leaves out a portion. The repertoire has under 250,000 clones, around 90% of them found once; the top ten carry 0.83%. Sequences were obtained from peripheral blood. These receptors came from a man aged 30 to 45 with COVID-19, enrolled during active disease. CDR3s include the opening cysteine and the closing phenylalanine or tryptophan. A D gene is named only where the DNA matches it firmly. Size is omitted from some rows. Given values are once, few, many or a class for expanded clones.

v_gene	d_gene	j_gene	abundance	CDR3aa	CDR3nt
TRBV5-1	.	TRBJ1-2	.	CASILTGMLYGYTF	TGCGCCAGCATACTAACGGGGATGCTCTATGGCTACACCTTC
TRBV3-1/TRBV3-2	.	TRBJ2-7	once	CASSQGGYEQYF	TGTGCCAGCAGCCAAGGAGGCTACGAGCAGTACTTC
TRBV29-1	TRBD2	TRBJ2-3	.	CSGAGGTDTQYF	TGCAGCGGAGCGGGGGGCACAGATACGCAGTATTTT
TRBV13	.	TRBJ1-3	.	CASSLGQGSGNTIYF	TGTGCCAGCAGCTTAGGGCAGGGCTCTGGAAACACCATATATTTT
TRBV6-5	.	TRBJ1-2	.	CASSPSDSVETF	TGTGCCAGCAGCCCATCGGACTCAGTCGAGACCTTC
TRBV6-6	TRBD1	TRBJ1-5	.	CASSYPTGRGHQPQHF	TGTGCCAGCAGTTACCCAACGGGCAGGGGGCATCAGCCCCAGCATTTT
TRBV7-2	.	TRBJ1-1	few	CASILQGGDTEAFF	TGTGCCAGCATACTCCAGGGTGGGGACACTGAAGCTTTCTTT
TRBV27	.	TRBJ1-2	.	CASSLSAGPDYGYTF	TGTGCCAGCAGTTTATCCGCAGGGCCCGACTATGGCTACACCTTC
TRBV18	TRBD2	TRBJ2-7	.	CASSTGLAGDYEQYF	TGTGCCAGCTCCACGGGACTAGCGGGGGACTACGAGCAGTACTTC
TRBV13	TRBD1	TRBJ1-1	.	CASSSVIGMGQGSKNTEAFF	TGTGCCAGCAGCTCCGTCATAGGTATGGGACAGGGATCCAAGAACACTGAAGCTTTCTTT
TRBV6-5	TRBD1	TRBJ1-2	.	CASSYSRTGGSGYTF	TGTGCCAGCAGTTACTCTCGGACAGGGGGAAGCGGCTACACCTTC
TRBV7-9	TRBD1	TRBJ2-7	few	CASSLVPGTGVGEQYF	TGTGCCAGCAGCTTAGTCCCCGGGACAGGGGTCGGCGAGCAGTACTTC
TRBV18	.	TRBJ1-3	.	CASSPTGGNTIYF	TGTGCCAGCTCACCAACAGGGGGAAACACCATATATTTT
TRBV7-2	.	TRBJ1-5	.	CASSSRVGQPQHF	TGTGCCAGCAGCAGCAGGGTTGGGCAGCCCCAGCATTTT
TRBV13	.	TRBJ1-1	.	CASSLGPQGPEAFF	TGTGCCAGCAGCTTAGGACCACAGGGTCCTGAAGCTTTCTTT
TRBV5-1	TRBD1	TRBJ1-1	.	CASSFGGVGTENTEAFF	TGCGCCAGCAGCTTTGGGGGTGTGGGGACAGAGAACACTGAAGCTTTCTTT
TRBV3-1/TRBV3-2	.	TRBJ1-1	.	CASSQEAGWDTEAFF	TGTGCCAGCAGCCAAGAGGCAGGGTGGGACACTGAAGCTTTCTTT
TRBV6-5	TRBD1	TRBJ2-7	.	CASSTGSSYEQYF	TGTGCCAGTTCGACAGGGAGCTCCTACGAGCAGTACTTC
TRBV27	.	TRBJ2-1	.	CASSLVATYGNEQFF	TGTGCCAGCAGTTTAGTAGCAACTTACGGGAATGAGCAGTTCTTC
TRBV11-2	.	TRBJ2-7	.	CASSHGVGGSDEQYF	TGTGCCAGCAGCCACGGGGTAGGGGGATCCGACGAGCAGTACTTC
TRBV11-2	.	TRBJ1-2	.	CASSFGLGRVTYTF	TGTGCCAGCAGCTTCGGACTGGGAAGAGTTACGTACACCTTC
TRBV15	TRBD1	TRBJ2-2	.	CATSRPTGTVNTGELFF	TGTGCCACCAGCAGACCTACCGGGACAGTTAACACCGGGGAGCTGTTTTTT
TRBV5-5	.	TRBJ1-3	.	CASSLVRVPGNTIYF	TGTGCCAGCAGCTTGGTGCGGGTACCAGGAAACACCATATATTTT
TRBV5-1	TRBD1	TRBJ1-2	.	CASSPRQGADGYTF	TGCGCCAGCAGCCCTAGACAGGGGGCGGATGGCTACACCTTC
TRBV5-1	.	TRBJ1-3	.	CASKEEASGNTIYF	TGCGCCAGCAAAGAGGAGGCCTCTGGAAACACCATATATTTT
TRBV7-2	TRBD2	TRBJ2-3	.	CASGAGRTDTQYF	TGTGCCAGCGGAGCGGGGCGCACAGATACGCAGTATTTT
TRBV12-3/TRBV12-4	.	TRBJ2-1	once	CASSPRAGRQFF	TGTGCCAGCAGCCCACGGGCGGGTCGGCAGTTCTTC
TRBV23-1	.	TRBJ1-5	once	CASSQSQGLGNQPQHF	TGCGCCAGCAGTCAATCTCAGGGGTTGGGGAATCAGCCCCAGCATTTT
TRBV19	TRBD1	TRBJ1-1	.	CASSNILDREGTEAFF	TGTGCCAGTAGTAATATCTTGGACAGGGAGGGCACTGAAGCTTTCTTT
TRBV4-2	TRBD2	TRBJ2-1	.	CASSQDLAGARNEQFF	TGTGCCAGCAGCCAAGATTTAGCGGGGGCTCGCAATGAGCAGTTCTTC
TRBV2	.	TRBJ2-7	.	CASGGLSYEQYF	TGTGCCAGCGGGGGACTGTCCTACGAGCAGTACTTC
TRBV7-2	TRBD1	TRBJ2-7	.	CASSPRQGVTYEQYF	TGTGCCAGCAGCCCTAGACAGGGGGTGACCTACGAGCAGTACTTC
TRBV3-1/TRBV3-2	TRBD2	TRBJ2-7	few	CASSPQLAGGYEQYF	TGTGCCAGCAGCCCCCAACTAGCGGGGGGCTACGAGCAGTACTTC
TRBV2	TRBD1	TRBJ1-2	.	CARGQGETGYTF	TGTGCCAGGGGACAGGGGGAAACGGGCTACACCTTC
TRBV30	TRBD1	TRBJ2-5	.	CAWSGDRLSGTQYF	TGTGCCTGGTCCGGGGACAGATTATCGGGGACCCAGTACTTC
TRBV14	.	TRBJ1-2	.	CASSQGLSYGYTF	TGTGCCAGCAGCCAAGGCCTAAGCTATGGCTACACCTTC
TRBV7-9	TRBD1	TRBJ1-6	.	CASSLTGGFYNSPLHF	TGTGCCAGCAGCTTAACAGGGGGCTTCTATAATTCACCCCTCCACTTT
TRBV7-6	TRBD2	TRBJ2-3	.	CASSLMSGGGAGDTQYF	TGTGCCAGCAGCTTAATGTCCGGCGGGGGGGCCGGGGATACGCAGTATTTT
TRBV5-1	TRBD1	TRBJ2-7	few	CASNPGTGDYEQYF	TGCGCCAGCAATCCGGGGACAGGAGACTACGAGCAGTACTTC
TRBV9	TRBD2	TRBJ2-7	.	CASSASGGYEQYF	TGTGCCAGCAGTGCTAGCGGTGGCTACGAGCAGTACTTC
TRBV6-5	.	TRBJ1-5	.	CASRLEDGNQPQHF	TGTGCCAGCAGACTGGAGGACGGGAATCAGCCCCAGCATTTT
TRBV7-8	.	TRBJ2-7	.	CASSPRGEQYF	TGTGCCAGCAGCCCTCGGGGCGAGCAGTACTTC
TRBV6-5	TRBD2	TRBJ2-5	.	CASSPGLARGETQYF	TGTGCCAGCAGTCCGGGACTAGCTCGGGGAGAGACCCAGTACTTC
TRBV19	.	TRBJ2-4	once	CASSILPSGSIQYF	TGTGCCAGTAGTATCCTCCCTTCGGGGAGCATTCAGTACTTC
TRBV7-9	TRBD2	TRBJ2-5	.	CASSPGTSETETQYF	TGTGCCAGCAGTCCAGGGACTAGCGAAACAGAGACCCAGTACTTC
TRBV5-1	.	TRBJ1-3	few	CASSLVGSSGNTIYF	TGCGCCAGCAGCTTGGTGGGCAGCTCTGGAAACACCATATATTTT
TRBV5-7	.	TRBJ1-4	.	CASSLYGAEKLFF	TGTGCCAGCAGCTTGTACGGTGCTGAAAAACTGTTTTTT
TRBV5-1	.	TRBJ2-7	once	CASSLQGTYEQYF	TGCGCCAGCAGCTTACAGGGAACCTACGAGCAGTACTTC
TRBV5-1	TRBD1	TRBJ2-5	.	CASSLGTGKQETQYF	TGCGCCAGCAGCCTAGGGACAGGGAAACAAGAGACCCAGTACTTC
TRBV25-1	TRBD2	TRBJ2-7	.	CASSKSGEIYEQYF	TGTGCCAGCAGTAAAAGCGGGGAGATTTACGAGCAGTACTTC
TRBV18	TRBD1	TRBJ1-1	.	CASSQTGGPNTEAFF	TGTGCCAGCTCACAAACAGGGGGGCCCAACACTGAAGCTTTCTTT
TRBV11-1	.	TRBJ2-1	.	CASSLRTDYNEQFF	TGTGCCAGCAGCTTGAGGACAGACTACAATGAGCAGTTCTTC
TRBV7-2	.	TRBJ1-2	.	CASSLVTKHGYTF	TGTGCCAGCAGCTTAGTGACAAAACATGGCTACACCTTC
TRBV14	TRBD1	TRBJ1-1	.	CASQGQANTEAFF	TGTGCCAGCCAGGGACAGGCGAACACTGAAGCTTTCTTT
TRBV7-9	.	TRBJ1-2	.	CASSLSGIRGYTF	TGTGCCAGCAGCTTAAGCGGGATTCGGGGCTACACCTTC
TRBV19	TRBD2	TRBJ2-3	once	CASTGAGVYTDTQYF	TGTGCCAGTACGGGAGCGGGGGTCTACACAGATACGCAGTATTTT
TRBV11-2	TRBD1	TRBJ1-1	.	CASSVTGGTEAFF	TGTGCCAGCAGCGTAACAGGGGGCACTGAAGCTTTCTTT